One sample yielded the 10 T cell receptor beta chains listed below, sequenced in a study of T cell changes during pregnancy in multiple sclerosis. The data were produced by immunoSEQ multiplex PCR, yet TCRdb's version contains in-frame clones alone and is incomplete. The sample records around 40,000 clones, around 90% being singletons. This material consisted of CD4+ T cells from peripheral blood mononuclear cells, taken before pregnancy. The receptor source for this set is a female donor with multiple sclerosis, enrolled in a pregnancy study.

This chain uses TRBV5-4 with TRBJ2-7; 9 nucleotides agree with TRBD2. This CDR3 is 16 amino acids long. J lost 4 bases, V lost 0 bases, and 8 bases had no gene match. The germline CDR1 and CDR2 sequences are SGHNT and YYREEE (reference sequence). CDR3 amino acids: CASSLGASGAPYEQYF. The CDR3, as DNA: TGTGCCAGCAGCTTGGGGGCTAGCGGGGCGCCGTACGAGCAGTACTTC.

In DNA, the CDR3 is TGTGCCAGCTCACTCGGACAGGGCCCCACTGGAAACACCATATATTTT. Encoded protein: CASSLGQGPTGNTIYF. The chain uses TRBV18 and TRBJ1-3, with 8 bases matching TRBD1. From germline, CDR1 is KGHSH and CDR2 LQKENI. V shed 4 bases, J shed 2 bases, and the junction held 7 bases outside the gene matches. The CDR3 has 16 residues.

The chain couples TRBV27 to TRBJ2-7; TRBD2 is a possible D gene (5 bases). V was cut by 5 bases and J by 0 bases, with 14 bases left in between. Germline assignment: CDR1 MNHEY and CDR2 SMNVEV (reference sequence). The CDR3 is 15 amino acids. In DNA, the CDR3 is TGTGCCAGCAGTACGGGGTCCTTGGGCTCCTACGAGCAGTACTTC. It yields the protein CASSTGSLGSYEQYF.

The chain joins TRBV4-3 to TRBJ1-4; a weak D match, TRBD1 (5 bases). There are 18 residues in the CDR3. V dropped 0 bases and J dropped 8 bases, with 22 bases sitting between them. CDR1 and CDR2 from the germline V gene are LGHNA and YSLEER. The CDR3 spells CASSQDRGRGTVGEKLFF. CDR3 sequence (DNA): TGCGCCAGCAGCCAAGATAGGGGCCGGGGGACGGTAGGGGAAAAACTGTTTTTT.

DNA for the CDR3: TGCGCCAGCAGGGGGGGGTGGGAGACCCAGTACTTC. Its protein product is CASRGGWETQYF. J is TRBJ2-5 and V is TRBV10-1; the match to TRBD2 covers 7 bases. Germline V gene data show CDR1 as WNHNN and CDR2 as SYGVQD (reference sequence). The CDR3 runs to 12 residues. J lost 5 bases, V lost 6 bases, and 3 bases had no gene match.

V gene TRBV10-3 combines with J gene TRBJ1-1, with 8 positions matching TRBD1. In germline, CDR1 is ENHRY, CDR2 SYGVKD. This CDR3 spans 13 amino acids. Trimming cost V 9 bases and J 6 bases; bases outside gene matches: 9. CDR3 coding DNA: TGTGCCATATGGGACAGGCGAACGCCTGAAGCTTTCTTT. This translates into CAIWDRRTPEAFF.

This sequence joins TRBV30 and TRBJ1-6; no clear D. The CDR3 has 14 amino acids. Deletions cut 1 base from V and 9 bases from J, with 13 bases between. CDR1 is GTSNPN and CDR2 is SVGIG in the germline V gene (reference sequence). The DNA for the CDR3 is TGTGCCTGGAGTGCCGGGAGCCCAAGTTCACCCCTCCACTTT. Its translation is CAWSAGSPSSPLHF.

This sequence joins TRBV2 and TRBJ1-1; maybe TRBD1 (5 bases). CDR1 and CDR2 (germline): SNHLY, FYNNEI. The CDR3 covers 12 residues. V lost 6 bases and J 4 bases, leaving 9 bases between the germline ends. The CDR3 region is CASRWGGTEAFF. The CDR3 region has the DNA TGTGCCAGCAGGTGGGGGGGCACTGAAGCTTTCTTT.

V usage is TRBV9 and J usage is TRBJ1-4; 7 nucleotides line up with TRBD1. The CDR3 covers 15 residues. CDR1 and CDR2 (germline): SGDLS, YYNGEE. V was clipped by 1 base and J by 1 base; unmatched bases: 1. CDR3 amino acids: CASSVSGGTNEKLFF. CDR3 DNA: TGTGCCAGCAGCGTATCAGGGGGAACTAATGAAAAACTGTTTTTT.

The V and J genes are TRBV5-5 and TRBJ1-1; D uncertain. The germline V and J ends were trimmed by 3 bases and 6 bases, with 12 bases remaining between them. Germline V gene data show CDR1 as SGHKS and CDR2 as YYEKEE (reference sequence). This CDR3 is built from 13 residues. The CDR3 region is CASSYSVVSEAFF. DNA of the CDR3: TGTGCCAGCAGCTACTCGGTGGTCTCTGAAGCTTTCTTT.